This paragraph covers one T cell receptor beta chain sequence. These data are taken from a study of cytomegalovirus exposure and HLA in healthy donors. 60 Vbeta and 13 Jbeta primers were used in PCR. Generated by immunoSEQ multiplex PCR, the TCRdb table keeps only in-frame clones and is missing some. The data hold 200,000 to 300,000 clones, with around 76% observed a single time. This CDR3 is built from 15 residues. With 0 bases removed from V and 2 bases from J, the gap between germline ends came to 11 bases. Germline V gives CDR1 LNHNV, CDR2 YYDKDF (reference sequence). The chain uses TRBV15 and TRBJ2-7; D is possibly TRBD1 (5 bases). Sequencing was performed on PBMCs. This TCR was sampled from a woman in her forties in good health and CMV-seropositive. This CDR3 is CATSRDLGQAYEQYF. The CDR3 DNA reads TGTGCCACCAGCAGAGATCTGGGGCAGGCCTACGAGCAGTACTTC.